The 29 T cell receptor beta chains below were found in one sample sequenced in a study of blood T cell repertoires in COVID-19. The method was immunoSEQ multiplex PCR; TCRdb's version includes in-frame clones alone and lacks a portion of them. The profile shows around 300,000 clones, about 87% of them singletons. Sequenced sample: PBMCs or T cells enriched from blood (not recorded which). The receptors derive from a woman aged 25 to 45 who had recovered from COVID-19.

V gene TRBV9 combines with J gene TRBJ2-5, with TRBD2 matching 8 bases. The trim removed 0 bases at V and 6 bases at J, leaving 7 bases unmatched. This CDR3 spans 15 amino acids. Germline values: CDR1 SGDLS, CDR2 YYNGEE. CDR3 amino acids: CASSVGRGGLKTQYF. The CDR3 DNA reads as TGTGCCAGCAGCGTAGGACGGGGGGGCCTTAAGACCCAGTACTTC.

In DNA form, the CDR3 reads TGTGCCAGCCGTCGGGCAACTAATGAAAAACTGTTTTTT. Amino acid sequence: CASRRATNEKLFF. The chain carries TRBV12-3 or TRBV12-4 and TRBJ1-4; no firm D call. CDR3 size: 13 residues. Trimming shortened V by 8 bases and J by 0 bases, and 7 bases separated the two germline ends.

This clone was seen more than once but under ten times. The CDR3 coding sequence is TGTGCCAGCAGGGCCGGGACTGGGATATATGGCTACACCTTC. The encoded protein is CASRAGTGIYGYTF. The J gene is TRBJ1-2, the V gene TRBV6-5, with TRBD1 as a possible D gene (5 bases). V lost 6 bases and J 5 bases, leaving 16 bases between the germline ends. Germline CDR1 and CDR2: MNHEY and SVGAGI. The CDR3 has 14 amino acids.

The chain combines TRBV6-6 with TRBJ1-2; D is unclear. The germline V and J ends were trimmed by 0 bases and 8 bases, with 7 bases remaining between them. This CDR3 spans 12 amino acids. Germline V lookup: CDR1 MNHNY, CDR2 SVGAGI (reference sequence). The CDR3 loop reads CASSYSRGGYTF. The CDR3 bases are TGTGCCAGCAGTTACTCTCGAGGGGGCTACACCTTC.

CDR3 nucleotides: TGTGCCAGCAGCCAACAGTCTTGGAACACTGAAGCTTTCTTT. This sequence encodes CASSQQSWNTEAFF. The rearrangement joins TRBV5-8 to TRBJ1-1, with D unresolved. The V gene lost 4 bases and the J gene lost 1 base, with 11 bases spanning the gap. The CDR3 extends over 14 amino acids. Germline V gene lookup returns CDR1 SGHTS and CDR2 YDEGEE.

The genes are TRBV19 and TRBJ1-5; no clear D. The CDR3 extends over 16 amino acids. Trimming stripped 4 bases from V and 1 base from J, with 14 bases between. Germline assignment: CDR1 LNHDA and CDR2 SQIVND (reference sequence). CDR3 protein: CASSTGILGSNQPQHF. The CDR3 DNA reads as TGTGCCAGTAGTACCGGGATCCTTGGGAGCAATCAGCCCCAGCATTTT.

This chain links TRBV4-3 with TRBJ1-2, with no clear D. In germline, CDR1 is LGHNA, CDR2 YSLEER. This CDR3 comprises 14 residues. V lost 6 bases and J 7 bases, leaving 18 bases between the germline ends. The CDR3: CASSPQANYGGYTF. The CDR3 coding sequence is TGCGCCAGCAGTCCCCAAGCCAACTATGGTGGCTACACCTTC.

The V call is TRBV28, the J call TRBJ1-1; D perhaps matches TRBD1 (5 bases). CDR1 and CDR2 from the germline V gene are MDHEN and SYDVKM. The CDR3 sequence is 15 residues long. V was clipped by 2 bases and J by 0 bases, with 10 bases between them. CDR3 amino acids: CASSLGQIMNTEAFF. In DNA, the CDR3 is TGTGCCAGCAGTTTAGGACAAATCATGAACACTGAAGCTTTCTTT.

The chain combines TRBV5-1 with TRBJ1-4; D not resolved. Germline V gives CDR1 SGHRS, CDR2 YFSETQ. Trimming took off 3 bases at V and 7 bases at J, with 13 bases between the two ends. The CDR3 runs to 14 residues. The DNA of the CDR3 is TGCGCCAGCAGCTCGGGTGAGTTGGGTGAAAAACTGTTTTTT. This codes for CASSSGELGEKLFF.

The J gene is TRBJ2-3, the V gene TRBV2, with 8 bases that match TRBD1. The CDR3 extends over 14 amino acids. V was pared by 5 bases and J by 4 bases, with 5 bases of the junction left unmatched. Germline CDR1 SNHLY, CDR2 FYNNEI. As DNA, the CDR3 is TGTGCCAGCAGTACAGGGGGGTCGTCAGATACGCAGTATTTT. This sequence encodes CASSTGGSSDTQYF.

The chain combines TRBV18 with TRBJ2-5; D uncertain. Trimming removed 6 bases at V and 2 bases at J, with 10 bases between. CDR3 size: 13 residues. The germline V gene has CDR1 KGHSH and CDR2 LQKENI. For the CDR3, the DNA is TGTGCCAGCTCTCAACAACCGCAAGAGACCCAGTACTTC. It is translated as CASSQQPQETQYF. Drawing the rest from reference TRBV18 and TRBJ2-5, the complete variable domain is NAGVMQNPRHLVRRRGQEARLRCSPMKGHSHVYWYRQLPEEGLKFMVYLQKENIIDESGMPKERFSAEFPKEGPSILRIQQVVRGDSAAYFCASSQQPQETQYFGPGTRLLVL.

This clone came up once. The rearrangement joins TRBV6-2 or TRBV6-3 to TRBJ1-1; D is perhaps TRBD1 (6 bases). Germline assignment: CDR1 MNHEY and CDR2 SVGEGT. This CDR3 comprises 14 residues. Trimming left V 5 bases short and J 5 bases short, with 15 bases between. Here the CDR3 DNA reads TGTGCCAGCAGTGAGGACAGCTCGGGAACTGAAGCTTTCTTT. It codes for CASSEDSSGTEAFF.

This chain connects TRBV7-3 to TRBJ2-2, with a possible D match to TRBD1 (6 bases). The CDR3 sequence is 13 residues long. The germline V gene encodes CDR1 SGHTA and CDR2 FQGTGA. V was clipped by 3 bases and J by 10 bases, with 12 bases between them. The CDR3 protein is CASSLRGSQELFF. The CDR3 nucleotides are TGTGCCAGCAGCTTGAGGGGGTCCCAGGAGCTGTTTTTT.

This sequence joins TRBV3-1 (or the pseudogene TRBV3-2) and TRBJ1-1; D perhaps matches TRBD1 (5 bases). Trimming took off 2 bases at V and 1 base at J, with 8 bases between the two ends. Germline assignment: CDR1 LGHDT and CDR2 YNNKEL (reference sequence). This CDR3 is 14 amino acids long. DNA of the CDR3: TGTGCCAGCAGCCAATCAGGGCCGAACACTGAAGCTTTCTTT. Its translation is CASSQSGPNTEAFF.

This clone was detected once. The chain recombines TRBV19 with TRBJ1-3; 7 bases align to TRBD1. V trimming: 5 bases; J trimming: 4 bases; junction bases outside the gene matches: 2. Germline V gene sequence: CDR1 LNHDA, CDR2 SQIVND (reference sequence). This CDR3 region has 13 residues. The CDR3 DNA reads TGTGCCAGTAGTCGGGACAGCGGAAACACCATATATTTT. Translated, it gives CASSRDSGNTIYF.

There are many counts of this clone. V usage is TRBV20-1 and J usage is TRBJ1-2; D call uncertain. The CDR3 runs 11 residues. Germline CDR1 is DFQATT and CDR2 is SNEGSKA (reference sequence). V was trimmed by 3 bases and J by 3 bases, leaving 5 bases between them. The CDR3 coding sequence is TGCAGTGCTAGTGGAGACTATGGCTACACCTTC. Translating gives CSASGDYGYTF.

The chain employs TRBV29-1 and TRBJ1-1; D possibly corresponds to TRBD1 (6 bases). Germline V gene data show CDR1 as SQVTM and CDR2 as ANQGSEA. The CDR3 extends over 11 amino acids. Trimming stripped 6 bases from V and 7 bases from J, with 12 bases between. This CDR3 is CSVGTLGEAFF. CDR3 in DNA: TGCAGCGTCGGGACATTGGGTGAAGCTTTCTTT.

The gene calls are TRBV7-9 and TRBJ1-3; tentatively, D is TRBD1 (5 bases). Germline-derived CDR1 and CDR2 are SEHNR and FQNEAQ (reference sequence). Trimming stripped 5 bases from V and 0 bases from J, with 20 bases between. This CDR3 comprises 18 residues. The CDR3 is CASSPRGGRDLSGNTIYF. The CDR3 DNA reads TGTGCCAGCAGCCCCCGAGGCGGGCGGGACCTCTCTGGAAACACCATATATTTT.

V and J are TRBV30 and TRBJ1-1, with 11 bases aligning to TRBD1. In germline, CDR1 is GTSNPN, CDR2 SVGIG (reference sequence). The CDR3 length is 15 residues. The ends lost 2 bases at V and 1 base at J; junction bases unmatched: 3. The CDR3 DNA is TGTGCCTGGAGTCAAGGACAGGGGGCGAACACTGAAGCTTTCTTT. Protein product: CAWSQGQGANTEAFF. The variable domain in full, with the rest retrieved from reference TRBV30 and TRBJ1-1, is SQTIHQWPATLVQPVGSPLSLECTVEGTSNPNLYWYRQAAGRGLQLLFYSVGIGQISSEVPQNLSASRPQDRQFILSSKKLLLSDSGFYLCAWSQGQGANTEAFFGQGTRLTVV.

V and J are TRBV30 and TRBJ2-7; 10 bases are shared with TRBD1. CDR1 and CDR2 (germline): GTSNPN, SVGIG (reference sequence). The CDR3 sequence is 16 residues long. The V gene end was trimmed by 8 bases and the J gene end by 8 bases; junction bases not matched to a gene: 21. The CDR3 DNA follows: TGTGCCCGGAAAGGGCGAGGGACAGGGGAAACTTACAAGCAGTACTTC. Its protein product is CARKGRGTGETYKQYF.

This chain uses TRBV10-2 with TRBJ1-5, with TRBD1 matching over 9 bases. CDR1 and CDR2 (germline): WSHSY, SAAADI. The CDR3 extends over 16 amino acids. The V gene end was trimmed by 6 bases and the J gene end by 1 base; junction bases not matched to a gene: 7. CDR3 residues: CASSSKGQGSNQPQHF. The CDR3 nucleotides are TGCGCCAGCAGCTCTAAGGGACAGGGAAGCAATCAGCCCCAGCATTTT.

V usage is TRBV12-3 or TRBV12-4 and J usage is TRBJ1-3, with D hard to call. CDR3 length equals 12 residues. V lost 1 base to trimming and J lost 4 bases, with 2 bases between them. This chain's CDR3 is CASSLVGNTIYF. CDR3 in DNA: TGTGCCAGCAGTTTAGTAGGAAACACCATATATTTT.

A word on this clone: Other DNA sequences within the sample encode an identical CDR3. The chain combines TRBV3-1 (or the pseudogene TRBV3-2) with TRBJ1-5; TRBD1 is a possible D gene (5 bases). The germline gives CDR1 LGHDT, CDR2 YNNKEL (reference sequence). The germline V and J ends were trimmed by 3 bases and 7 bases, with 7 bases remaining between them. CDR3 length: 12 amino acids. The CDR3 loop reads CASSQGGQPQHF. CDR3 in DNA: TGTGCCAGCAGCCAGGGGGGACAGCCCCAGCATTTT.

This clone is a singleton in its sample. This chain connects TRBV27 to TRBJ2-2; 9 nucleotides match TRBD1. The germline V gene encodes CDR1 MNHEY and CDR2 SMNVEV (reference sequence). CDR3 size: 15 residues. Trimming took 9 bases from V and 9 from J; bases not matched to a gene: 14. CDR3 sequence (DNA): TGTGCCAGGGGAGAGGACAGGGGAAATCGAAGGGAGCTGTTTTTT. It yields the protein CARGEDRGNRRELFF.

This clone was picked up a small number of times. V and J are TRBV4-1 and TRBJ1-1; D may be TRBD1 (5 bases). V was pared by 6 bases and J by 0 bases, with 11 bases between. The CDR3 consists of 14 residues. Germline V gene lookup returns CDR1 MGHRA and CDR2 YSYEKL. The CDR3 sequence: CASRTTDMNTEAFF. CDR3 nucleotides: TGCGCCAGCAGGACGACAGACATGAACACTGAAGCTTTCTTT.

This chain joins TRBV3-1 (or the pseudogene TRBV3-2) and TRBJ2-3, with TRBD1 matching 10 bases. CDR3 length: 19 residues. Germline V gene sequence: CDR1 LGHDT, CDR2 YNNKEL (reference sequence). Trimming removed 4 bases from V and 1 base from J; junction bases left unmatched: 14. The CDR3 loop reads CASSPIGTGDNLGTDTQYF. The CDR3 bases are TGTGCCAGCAGCCCCATCGGGACAGGGGATAACTTGGGCACAGATACGCAGTATTTT.

The V and J genes are TRBV10-2 and TRBJ2-1, with TRBD2 matching 9 bases. The CDR3 runs 14 residues. Looked up from germline, CDR1 is WSHSY and CDR2 is SAAADI. V gave up 7 bases and J gave up 2 bases; unmatched junction bases: 3. In DNA, the CDR3 is TGCGCCAGCACGCGGACTAGCGCCTACAATGAGCAGTTCTTC. The encoded protein is CASTRTSAYNEQFF.

The chain recombines TRBV4-1 with TRBJ2-3, with D tentatively TRBD2 (6 bases). Per germline, CDR1 MGHRA and CDR2 YSYEKL. V was shortened by 6 bases and J by 6 bases, with 22 bases between the two germline ends. The CDR3 covers 16 residues. The CDR3 nucleotides are TGCGCCAGCAGGTACTCTTTAGGACTACCCACGGATACGCAGTATTTT. This encodes CASRYSLGLPTDTQYF.

The chain links TRBV18 to TRBJ1-1, with no clear D. Germline V gene lookup returns CDR1 KGHSH and CDR2 LQKENI. V lost 5 bases to trimming and J lost 4 bases, with 20 bases between them. The CDR3 has 16 amino acids. The CDR3, as DNA: TGTGCCAGCTCAGTCCGGGGAGGCGAACTGAGCACTGAAGCTTTCTTT. This codes for CASSVRGGELSTEAFF.